This T cell receptor (beta chain) is from a study of T-cell reconstitution after alpha-beta-depleted transplantation in children. Study conclusions and caveats: The origin of alpha-beta T cells about two months after transplant was reportedly several hundred expanded graft clones. Fresh T-cell production supplied most of the T-cell counts and diversity seen one year after transplant. Some patients' high day-60 TCRbeta diversity was traced to surviving recipient T cells and thymic progenitors.

The TCRbeta library was prepared with unique molecular identifiers. TCRdb re-analysed the PCR reads in MiXCR, keeping a single row per CDR3 protein. Of about 610,000 distinct CDR3 sequences in the sample, over 20% were seen once. The CDR3 consists of 16 residues. Germline V gene lookup returns CDR1 MDHEN and CDR2 SYDVKM. The V end lost 6 bases, the J end lost 6 bases, and 22 bases lay between the germline ends. On this clonotype: Its specificity is unknown.

The rearrangement links TRBV28 to TRBJ2-3, with TRBD1 as a possible D gene (7 bases). The TCR was taken from a boy younger than two with Wiskott-Aldrich syndrome, due to receive a stem cell transplant. The sequenced sample was PBMCs, obtained before TCRalphabeta/CD19-depleted stem cell transplant. The CDR3 nucleotides read TGTGCCAGCAGAGAATCCCTGGGACAGACTAGGGATACGCAGTATTTT. Translation gives CASRESLGQTRDTQYF.